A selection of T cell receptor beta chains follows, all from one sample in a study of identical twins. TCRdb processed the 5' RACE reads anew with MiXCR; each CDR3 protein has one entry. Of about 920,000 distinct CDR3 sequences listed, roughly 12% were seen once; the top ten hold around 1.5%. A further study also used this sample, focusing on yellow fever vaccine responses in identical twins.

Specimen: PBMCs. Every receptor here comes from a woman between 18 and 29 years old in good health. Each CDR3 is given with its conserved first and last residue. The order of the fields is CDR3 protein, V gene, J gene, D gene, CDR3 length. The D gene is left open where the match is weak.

CDR3aa: CSAPTGHQETQYF
v_gene: TRBV20-1
j_gene: TRBJ2-5
d_gene: .
len: 13

CDR3aa: CASSPQGDIQAFF
v_gene: TRBV13
j_gene: TRBJ1-1
d_gene: .
len: 13

CDR3aa: CASSLEWAMNTEAFF
v_gene: TRBV7-9
j_gene: TRBJ1-1
d_gene: .
len: 15

CDR3aa: CASSLPFGSDLRFEQFF
v_gene: TRBV28
j_gene: TRBJ2-1
d_gene: .
len: 17

CDR3aa: CSARKVNQPQHF
v_gene: TRBV20-1
j_gene: TRBJ1-5
d_gene: .
len: 12

CDR3aa: CSVEDHKPGTSDAYEQYF
v_gene: TRBV29-1
j_gene: TRBJ2-7
d_gene: TRBD2
len: 18

CDR3aa: CSATGLGNEQYF
v_gene: TRBV20-1
j_gene: TRBJ2-7
d_gene: .
len: 12

CDR3aa: CASSPQGATYNSPLHF
v_gene: TRBV18
j_gene: TRBJ1-6
d_gene: TRBD1
len: 16

CDR3aa: CASSLWRGSYNEQFF
v_gene: TRBV7-7
j_gene: TRBJ2-1
d_gene: .
len: 15

CDR3aa: CASSHLGLGDTGELFF
v_gene: TRBV4-2
j_gene: TRBJ2-2
d_gene: TRBD2
len: 16

CDR3aa: CASSRDWYQETQYF
v_gene: TRBV5-6
j_gene: TRBJ2-5
d_gene: .
len: 14

CDR3aa: CATSDSQPGAKNIQYF
v_gene: TRBV24-1
j_gene: TRBJ2-4
d_gene: .
len: 16

CDR3aa: CSARARPPSGAYNEQFF
v_gene: TRBV20-1
j_gene: TRBJ2-1
d_gene: TRBD2
len: 17

CDR3aa: CASSLLRASFYEQYF
v_gene: TRBV28
j_gene: TRBJ2-7
d_gene: .
len: 15

CDR3aa: CSARFQGDEKLFF
v_gene: TRBV20-1
j_gene: TRBJ1-4
d_gene: .
len: 13

CDR3aa: CAIDPDYGYTF
v_gene: TRBV2
j_gene: TRBJ1-2
d_gene: .
len: 11

CDR3aa: CASSGQGAWETQYF
v_gene: TRBV6-1
j_gene: TRBJ2-5
d_gene: TRBD1
len: 14

CDR3aa: CASSLVPGLADTQYF
v_gene: TRBV7-2
j_gene: TRBJ2-3
d_gene: TRBD2
len: 15

CDR3aa: CASSFAGRSYNEQFF
v_gene: TRBV12-3/TRBV12-4
j_gene: TRBJ2-1
d_gene: .
len: 15

CDR3aa: CASSLDRDTEAFF
v_gene: TRBV11-2
j_gene: TRBJ1-1
d_gene: .
len: 13

CDR3aa: CASSFIETQYF
v_gene: TRBV11-2
j_gene: TRBJ2-5
d_gene: .
len: 11

CDR3aa: CASSLVDRVYNEQFF
v_gene: TRBV27
j_gene: TRBJ2-1
d_gene: TRBD1
len: 15

CDR3aa: CASSPQTRLNEQFF
v_gene: TRBV18
j_gene: TRBJ2-1
d_gene: .
len: 14

CDR3aa: CASSPISSGAETQYF
v_gene: TRBV6-1
j_gene: TRBJ2-5
d_gene: TRBD2
len: 15

CDR3aa: CASRQGRNTGELFF
v_gene: TRBV27
j_gene: TRBJ2-2
d_gene: .
len: 14

CDR3aa: CASSDGASGGGEQFF
v_gene: TRBV2
j_gene: TRBJ2-1
d_gene: TRBD2
len: 15